This T cell receptor (beta chain) is from a study of blood T cells in healthy people across ages. From germline, CDR1 is SEHNR and CDR2 FQNEAQ (reference sequence). The CDR3 sequence is 18 residues long. V gave up 5 bases and J gave up 1 base; unmatched junction bases: 15. Combining a sample-barcoded 5' primer with a J-beta primer mix, a second PCR ran for 7 to 11 cycles. TCRdb re-called the 5' RACE reads with MiXCR, one entry per CDR3 protein. The data show some 1,800,000 distinct CDR3 sequences, with about two fifths seen just once and 20% to 25% held by the top ten. The receptor comes from a human donor in good health. The chain recombines TRBV7-9 with TRBJ2-3, with 7 positions matching TRBD2. Sequencing input: blood. DNA for the CDR3: TGTGCCAGCAGCCCCCCCTGGGGGGGGAGACTTCGCACAGATACGCAGTATTTT. This gives the protein CASSPPWGGRLRTDTQYF.